What follows are 16 T cell receptor beta chains derived from one specimen sequenced in a study of spatial heterogeneity in lung cancer. Using its own MiXCR run on the 5' RACE reads, TCRdb lists one record per CDR3 protein. The table includes about 48,000 distinct CDR3 sequences, 5.3% detected once. Time point noted: sample taken at primary tumor resection. No cell sorting; template was whole RNA from tumor, lung tissue or PBMC. Sequencing used PBMCs, obtained at surgery. These receptors originate from a male donor with early-stage non-small cell lung cancer.

At least ten counts were recorded for this clonotype. The chain carries TRBV5-1 and TRBJ2-3, with unresolved D. Looked up from germline, CDR1 is SGHRS and CDR2 is YFSETQ. The length of the CDR3 is 14 residues. V dropped 0 bases and J dropped 3 bases, with 8 bases sitting between them. This CDR3 is CASSLEAYTDTQYF. CDR3 sequence (DNA): TGCGCCAGCAGCTTGGAAGCGTATACAGATACGCAGTATTTT.

This clonotype was seen ten or more times. This sequence joins TRBV2 and TRBJ1-2, with D hard to call. The ends were cut back, 7 bases at V and 3 bases at J, with 9 bases in the middle. CDR3 size: 12 residues. Germline V CDR1 and CDR2: SNHLY, FYNNEI. For the CDR3, the DNA is TGTGCCAGCAAGGCGGAGGACTATGGCTACACCTTC. Translating it yields CASKAEDYGYTF.

This clonotype was seen many times. CDR3 DNA sequence: TGTGCCAGCAGCCAAGATGGAAGGGAGGAGACCCAGTACTTC. Its protein is CASSQDGREETQYF. The V gene is TRBV4-2, the J gene TRBJ2-5, with D tentatively TRBD2 (5 bases). Germline V gene data show CDR1 as LGHNA and CDR2 as YNFKEQ. V lost 0 bases and J lost 5, with 10 bases in between. This CDR3 is built from 14 residues.

This clonotype was observed many times. The J gene is TRBJ2-1, the V gene TRBV20-1, with 8 bases fitting TRBD1. After removal of 6 bases from V and 3 bases from J, the junction contained 10 bases not matched to a gene. The germline V gene encodes CDR1 DFQATT and CDR2 SNEGSKA (reference sequence). The CDR3 runs 15 residues. The CDR3 region has the DNA TGCAGTGCCCTCACGCAGGGGGCGGTCTACAATGAGCAGTTCTTC. Protein sequence: CSALTQGAVYNEQFF.

V is TRBV6-1 and J is TRBJ2-3, with 15 bases that match TRBD2. With V trimmed by 2 bases and J by 0 bases, 3 bases remained unmatched. The CDR3 covers 18 residues. CDR1 is MNHNS and CDR2 is SASEGT in the germline V gene. CDR3 nucleotides: TGTGCCAGCAGTGAATTGGGACTAGCGGGAGGAAGCACAGATACGCAGTATTTT. It codes for CASSELGLAGGSTDTQYF.

Worth noting for this clonotype: Being one base from a much bigger clone, this may be a read error. V and J are TRBV12-3 or TRBV12-4 and TRBJ2-2; perhaps TRBD2 as D (6 bases). Trimming left V 11 bases short and J 3 bases short, with 25 bases between. This CDR3 contains 17 residues. The CDR3 region is CACTLEGSGPYTGELFF. The CDR3 DNA is TGTGCCTGCACCTTAGAAGGAAGCGGGCCTTACACCGGGGAGCTGTTTTTT.

This clonotype was counted many times. The chain joins TRBV12-5 to TRBJ1-2; no clear D. The germline V and J ends were trimmed by 6 bases and 6 bases, with 23 bases remaining between them. CDR1 and CDR2 from the germline V gene are LGHNT and FRNRAP. CDR3 length: 16 residues. Here the CDR3 DNA reads TGTGCTAGTGGCTCGGACCACCTCCGGGCTAAGGATGGCTACACCTTC. Encoded protein: CASGSDHLRAKDGYTF.

The V and J genes are TRBV27 and TRBJ2-3; D perhaps matches TRBD2 (5 bases). The CDR3 contains 16 residues. Per germline, CDR1 MNHEY and CDR2 SMNVEV (reference sequence). V was cut by 5 bases and J by 4 bases, with 19 bases left in between. The CDR3 here is CASSDRIRSAADTQYF. CDR3 sequence (DNA): TGTGCCAGCAGTGATCGAATACGTAGCGCTGCAGATACGCAGTATTTT.

The sample holds many counts of this clonotype. The chain employs TRBV4-1 and TRBJ2-2; 7 positions agree with TRBD2. Trimming at V came to 5 bases and at J to 1 base, leaving 7 bases not matched to a gene. This CDR3 region has 16 residues. From germline, CDR1 is MGHRA and CDR2 YSYEKL. The CDR3 region is CASSSPGTKNTGELFF. The DNA for the CDR3 is TGCGCCAGCAGCTCCCCCGGGACTAAGAACACCGGGGAGCTGTTTTTT.

This clonotype was observed at least ten times. V and J are TRBV20-1 and TRBJ1-6; the match to TRBD1 covers 7 bases. The V gene end was trimmed by 5 bases and the J gene end by 5 bases; junction bases not matched to a gene: 9. CDR1 and CDR2 from the germline V gene are DFQATT and SNEGSKA (reference sequence). The CDR3 contains 15 residues. The CDR3 sequence is CSAPDIRGDNSPLHF. Written as DNA, the CDR3 is TGCAGTGCTCCAGACATCAGGGGGGATAATTCACCCCTCCACTTT.

This clonotype was seen at least ten times. This chain uses TRBV7-8 with TRBJ2-2; D uncertain. The CDR3 consists of 14 residues. Germline lookup yields CDR1 SGHVS and CDR2 FQNEAQ. V gave up 5 bases and J gave up 5 bases, with 12 bases separating them. CDR3 sequence reads: CASSHRLGTGELFF. CDR3 sequence (DNA): TGTGCCAGCAGCCATCGGCTGGGGACCGGGGAGCTGTTTTTT. Together with reference TRBV7-8 and TRBJ2-2, the CDR3 gives the full variable domain: GAGVSQSPRYKVAKRGQDVALRCDPISGHVSLFWYQQALGQGPEFLTYFQNEAQLDKSGLPSDRFFAERPEGSVSTLKIQRTQQEDSAVYLCASSHRLGTGELFFGEGSRLTVL.

A remark on this clonotype: A much more abundant neighbour one base away suggests this may be a read error. The chain couples TRBV12-3 or TRBV12-4 to TRBJ1-5; D gene uncertain. This CDR3 is 11 amino acids long. CDR3: CASSLNEPQQF. In nucleotides, the CDR3 is TGTGCCAGCAGTCTGAATGAGCCCCAGCAATTT.

This clonotype has at least ten counts. The rearrangement joins TRBV11-2 to TRBJ2-7; D may be TRBD1 (5 bases). There are 15 residues in the CDR3. Germline values: CDR1 SGHAT, CDR2 FQNNGV. Trimming cost V 5 bases and J 2 bases, with 16 bases left between them. CDR3 protein: CASSPRVAEAYEQYF. For the CDR3, the DNA is TGTGCCAGCAGCCCCAGGGTGGCGGAAGCCTACGAGCAGTACTTC.

This clonotype was seen many times. The chain recombines TRBV20-1 with TRBJ2-7; D not resolved. This CDR3 region has 11 residues. Germline loops: CDR1 DFQATT, CDR2 SNEGSKA (reference sequence). Trimming removed 2 bases at V and 3 bases at J, with 5 bases between. The CDR3 loop is CSARTLYEQYF. DNA of the CDR3: TGCAGTGCTAGAACCCTCTACGAGCAGTACTTC.

This clonotype was seen at least ten times. The CDR3 DNA sequence: TGCAGCGTTGAAGATGGGACAGGGGTTTACGAGCAGTACTTC. Its translation is CSVEDGTGVYEQYF. This chain uses TRBV29-1 with TRBJ2-7, with 10 bases aligning to TRBD1. The germline V gene encodes CDR1 SQVTM and CDR2 ANQGSEA. V lost 0 bases and J lost 4; bases outside the gene matches: 3. The CDR3 length is 14 residues.

This clonotype has at least ten counts. This rearrangement joins TRBV5-1 to TRBJ2-5; maybe TRBD2 (6 bases). Between the trimmed V and J ends, which lost 4 bases and 4 bases, there was a span of 17 bases. The CDR3 is made up of 15 amino acids. The germline V gene encodes CDR1 SGHRS and CDR2 YFSETQ. In DNA, the CDR3 is TGCGCCAGCAGCCCCTTAGCACGGGAGATAGAGACCCAGTACTTC. Translation gives CASSPLAREIETQYF.